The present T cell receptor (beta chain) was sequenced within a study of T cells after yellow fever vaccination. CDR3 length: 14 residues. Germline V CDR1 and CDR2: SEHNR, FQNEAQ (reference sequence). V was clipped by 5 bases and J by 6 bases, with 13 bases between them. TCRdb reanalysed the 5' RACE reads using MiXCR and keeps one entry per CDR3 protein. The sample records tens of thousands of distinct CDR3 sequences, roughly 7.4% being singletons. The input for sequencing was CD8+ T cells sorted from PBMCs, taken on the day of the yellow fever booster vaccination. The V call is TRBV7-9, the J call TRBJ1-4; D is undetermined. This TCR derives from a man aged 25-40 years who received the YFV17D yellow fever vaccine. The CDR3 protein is CASSPQGQHEKLFF. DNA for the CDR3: TGTGCCAGCAGCCCCCAAGGCCAGCATGAAAAACTGTTTTTT.